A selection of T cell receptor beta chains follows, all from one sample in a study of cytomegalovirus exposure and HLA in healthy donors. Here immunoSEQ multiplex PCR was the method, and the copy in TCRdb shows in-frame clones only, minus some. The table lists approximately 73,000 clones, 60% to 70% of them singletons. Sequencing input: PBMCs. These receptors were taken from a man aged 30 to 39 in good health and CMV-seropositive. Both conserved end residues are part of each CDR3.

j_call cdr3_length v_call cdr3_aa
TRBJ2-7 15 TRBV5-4 CASSAATSGVYEQYF
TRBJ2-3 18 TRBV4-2 CASSLQPRASGISDTQYF
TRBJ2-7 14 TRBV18 CASSPSGTSYEQYF
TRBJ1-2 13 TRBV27 CASSSTLQGGYTF
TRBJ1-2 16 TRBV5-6 CASSLGGADSTRGYTF
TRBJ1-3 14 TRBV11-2 CASRGTGDGNTIYF
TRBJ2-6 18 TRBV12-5 CASGLVRTGRTGANVLTF
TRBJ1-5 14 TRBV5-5 CASSFGGNNQPQHF
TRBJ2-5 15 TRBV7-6 CASSLGGGAPETQYF
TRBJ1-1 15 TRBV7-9 CASSPPSGGNTEAFF
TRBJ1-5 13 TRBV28 CASGQGFNQPQHF
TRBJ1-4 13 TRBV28 CASSLAGPEKLFF
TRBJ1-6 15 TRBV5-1 CASSLGGQGWPPLHF
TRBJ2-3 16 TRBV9 CASSVGLAGNTDTQYF
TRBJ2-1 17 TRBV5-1 CASNLGGSGRAYNEQFF
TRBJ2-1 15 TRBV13 CASSFRTSGYNEQFF
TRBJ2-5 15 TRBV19 CASSISGGREETQYF
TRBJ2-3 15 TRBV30 CAWSFSGGGSDTQYF
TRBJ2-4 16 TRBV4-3 CASSQEGRGGLDIQYF
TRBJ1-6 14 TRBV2 CASSPTQNVSPLHF
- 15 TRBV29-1 CSVLKLAGGRYEQYF
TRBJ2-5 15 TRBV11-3 CASSLGLGALETQYF
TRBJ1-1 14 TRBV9 CASSVADSNTEAFF
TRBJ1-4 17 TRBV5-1 CASSSTGTLNPTEKLFF
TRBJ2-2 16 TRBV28 CASSLAGRANTGELFF
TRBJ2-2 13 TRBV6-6 CASSRAEARELFF
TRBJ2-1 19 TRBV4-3 CASSPTASLLSGSYNEQFF
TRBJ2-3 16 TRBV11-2 CASSSEQGRPPDTQYF